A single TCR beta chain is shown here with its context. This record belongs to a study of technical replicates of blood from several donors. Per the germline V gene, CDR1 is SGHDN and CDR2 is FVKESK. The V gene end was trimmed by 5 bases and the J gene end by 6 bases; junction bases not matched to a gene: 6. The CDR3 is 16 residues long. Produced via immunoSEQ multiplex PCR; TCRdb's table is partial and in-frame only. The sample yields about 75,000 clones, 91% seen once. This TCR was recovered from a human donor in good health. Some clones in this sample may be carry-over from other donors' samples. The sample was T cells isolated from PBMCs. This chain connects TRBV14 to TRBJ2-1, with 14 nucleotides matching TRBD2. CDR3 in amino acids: CASSAWTSGGLNEQFF. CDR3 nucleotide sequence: TGTGCCAGCAGCGCCTGGACTAGCGGGGGGCTCAATGAGCAGTTCTTC.